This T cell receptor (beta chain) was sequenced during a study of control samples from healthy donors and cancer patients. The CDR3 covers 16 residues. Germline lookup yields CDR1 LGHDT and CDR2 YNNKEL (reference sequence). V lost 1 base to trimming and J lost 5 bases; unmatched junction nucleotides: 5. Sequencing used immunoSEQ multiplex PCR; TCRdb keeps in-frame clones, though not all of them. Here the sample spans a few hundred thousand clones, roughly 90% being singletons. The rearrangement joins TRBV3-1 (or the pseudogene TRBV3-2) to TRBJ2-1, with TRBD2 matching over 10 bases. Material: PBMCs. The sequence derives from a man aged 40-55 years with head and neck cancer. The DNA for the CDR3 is TGTGCCAGCAGCCAAGGGGCAGCGGGAGGGAACAATGAGCAGTTCTTC. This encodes CASSQGAAGGNNEQFF.